These 24 T cell receptor beta chains share one sample of origin, sequenced in a study of shared clonotypes between healthy human individuals (dated by TCRdb to the early 2020s). Libraries were built with the immunoSEQ multiplex PCR assay. This is the immuneACCESS table as TCRdb keeps it, with only in-frame sequences that have V and J called. A part of the clones is gone; compared with another copy, unresolved V genes explain less than half, and the rest is unexplained. Here the sample has 980,000 or so clones; 60% to 85% occur a single time. Of the sample, roughly 1.5% falls within the top ten clones. The sequenced sample was memory CD4+ T cells sorted from blood. Taken with the paper, the label for cell subset or site translates to: CD45RA-negative fraction. The receptors derive from a man aged 18 to 30 in good health.

V and J are TRBV4-2 and TRBJ1-2; 7 nucleotides line up with TRBD1. The V gene end was trimmed by 1 base and the J gene end by 2 bases; junction bases not matched to a gene: 7. Germline V gene lookup returns CDR1 LGHNA and CDR2 YNFKEQ. The length of the CDR3 is 16 residues. The CDR3 loop reads CASSQGQGIGNYGYTF. In DNA, the CDR3 is TGTGCCAGCAGCCAAGGACAGGGTATAGGAAACTATGGCTACACCTTC.

V usage is TRBV6-5 and J usage is TRBJ2-4; 7 nucleotides align to TRBD1. This CDR3 is built from 14 residues. Per the germline V gene, CDR1 is MNHEY and CDR2 is SVGAGI. V was clipped by 6 bases and J by 7 bases; unmatched bases: 9. CDR3 nucleotide sequence: TGTGCCAGCAGCCGAGGGGGCACAGGCAACATTCAGTACTTC. Protein sequence: CASSRGGTGNIQYF.

The chain recombines TRBV9 with TRBJ1-3; D is uncertain. The CDR3 spans 16 residues. Germline V gene sequence: CDR1 SGDLS, CDR2 YYNGEE. V gave up 0 bases and J gave up 0 bases, with 10 bases separating them. The CDR3 DNA reads as TGTGCCAGCAGCGTAGAGGCCGTCCTCTCTGGAAACACCATATATTTT. This gives the protein CASSVEAVLSGNTIYF.

The rearrangement uses TRBV9 and TRBJ2-3, with TRBD2 as a possible D gene (7 bases). With 3 bases removed from V and 2 bases from J, the gap between germline ends came to 13 bases. This CDR3 spans 15 amino acids. Per germline, CDR1 SGDLS and CDR2 YYNGEE. CDR3: CASSGRGGVTDTQYF. The DNA for the CDR3 is TGTGCCAGCAGCGGTAGAGGGGGGGTCACAGATACGCAGTATTTT. The full variable domain, its missing parts supplied by reference TRBV9 and TRBJ2-3, is DSGVTQTPKHLITATGQRVTLRCSPRSGDLSVYWYQQSLDQGLQFLIQYYNGEERAKGNILERFSAQQFPDLHSELNLSSLELGDSALYFCASSGRGGVTDTQYFGPGTRLTVL.

This clone was counted a single time. The CDR3 DNA is TGTGCCATCCCCGGGACAGCGGAGGTTAACTATGGCTACACCTTC. It codes for CAIPGTAEVNYGYTF. V gene TRBV10-3 combines with J gene TRBJ1-2, with 7 bases matching TRBD1. With V trimmed by 8 bases and J by 1 base, 10 bases remained unmatched. The CDR3 is made up of 15 amino acids. The germline V gene encodes CDR1 ENHRY and CDR2 SYGVKD.

The chain joins TRBV30 to TRBJ2-7; D may be TRBD1 or TRBD2 (5 bases each). V was trimmed by 3 bases and J by 4 bases, leaving 19 bases between them. Germline CDR1 GTSNPN, CDR2 SVGIG (reference sequence). The CDR3 runs 15 residues. The CDR3 region is CAWRAQPGRPYEQYF. CDR3 bases: TGTGCCTGGAGGGCTCAACCGGGACGGCCTTACGAGCAGTACTTC.

CDR3 DNA: TGTGCCATCAGTGAGTCGAGTGTCGATACGCAGTATTTT. This encodes CAISESSVDTQYF. The J gene is TRBJ2-3, the V gene TRBV10-3, with D hard to call. The CDR3 runs 13 residues. Germline CDR1 is ENHRY and CDR2 is SYGVKD. Trimming pared 0 bases from V and 6 bases from J, leaving 7 bases between.

The gene calls are TRBV7-2 and TRBJ2-1; possibly TRBD2 for D (5 bases). The CDR3 is 14 residues long. V dropped 3 bases and J dropped 4 bases, with 10 bases sitting between them. Germline loops: CDR1 SGHTA, CDR2 FQGNSA. The CDR3 sequence is CASSFPTSYNEQFF. In nucleotides, the CDR3 is TGTGCCAGCAGCTTCCCTACTAGTTACAATGAGCAGTTCTTC.

The genes are TRBV27 and TRBJ1-3; 9 bases align to TRBD1. CDR1 MNHEY and CDR2 SMNVEV come from the germline V gene (reference sequence). The CDR3 is 17 amino acids. The V segment lost 5 bases and the J segment 0 bases; nucleotides outside the gene matches: 8. CDR3 in amino acids: CASSAGGTGYSGNTIYF. CDR3 nucleotides: TGTGCCAGCAGTGCGGGGGGGACAGGGTACTCTGGAAACACCATATATTTT.

V gene TRBV30 combines with J gene TRBJ1-4; perhaps TRBD1 as D (5 bases). Between the trimmed V and J ends, which lost 4 bases and 3 bases, there was a span of 12 bases. Germline values: CDR1 GTSNPN, CDR2 SVGIG (reference sequence). This CDR3 has 14 residues. Here the CDR3 reads CAWNDQGANEKLFF. In DNA, the CDR3 is TGTGCCTGGAACGACCAGGGTGCTAATGAAAAACTGTTTTTT.

CDR3 protein: CASRTGFGNYGYTF. The CDR3 coding sequence is TGTGCCAGCAGGACAGGGTTCGGTAACTATGGCTACACCTTC. The chain has TRBV5-4 and TRBJ1-2; 7 nucleotides line up with TRBD1. Germline assignment: CDR1 SGHNT and CDR2 YYREEE (reference sequence). This CDR3 has 14 residues. Germline trimming cut 5 bases from V and 1 base from J; bases unmatched to any gene: 5.

V usage is TRBV7-2 and J usage is TRBJ1-6; 7 bases line up with TRBD1. Germline CDR1 reads SGHTA; CDR2 reads FQGNSA. The length of the CDR3 is 14 residues. Unmatched junction bases numbered 7, after V lost 7 bases and J lost 7 bases. CDR3 amino acids: CASTQGQENSPLHF. CDR3 nucleotide sequence: TGTGCCAGCACCCAAGGACAGGAGAATTCACCCCTCCACTTT.

The chain has TRBV19 and TRBJ1-2; tentative D call: TRBD1 (6 bases). Germline values: CDR1 LNHDA, CDR2 SQIVND (reference sequence). The CDR3 is 16 residues long. The V and J ends lost 1 base and 5 bases respectively, with 17 bases between them. CDR3 sequence (DNA): TGTGCCAGTAGTATAGCCACAGGGCTTACGACTTATGGCTACACCTTC. It is translated as CASSIATGLTTYGYTF.

This clone was seen a handful of times. The J gene is TRBJ1-6, the V gene TRBV10-2; 7 bases match TRBD1. The V gene's germline CDR1 is WSHSY and CDR2 SAAADI. J was trimmed by 14 bases and V by 7 bases; bases with no gene match: 14. This CDR3 has 14 amino acids. This chain's CDR3 is CASNLGTAASSLHF. The CDR3 coding sequence is TGCGCCAGCAATTTGGGGACAGCTGCGTCTTCCCTCCACTTT.

V and J are TRBV4-3 and TRBJ2-3; 9 nucleotides agree with TRBD2. The CDR3 is 14 residues long. Germline CDR1 and CDR2: LGHNA and YSLEER. V shed 4 bases, J shed 3 bases, and the junction held 2 bases outside the gene matches. The CDR3 DNA reads as TGCGCCAGCAGCCGAAGCGGGAGGACAGATACGCAGTATTTT. This translates into CASSRSGRTDTQYF.

The chain carries TRBV5-6 and TRBJ1-4, with 8 positions matching TRBD1. This CDR3 has 14 residues. The germline gives CDR1 SGHDT, CDR2 YYEEEE. The ends lost 4 bases at V and 7 bases at J; junction bases unmatched: 6. CDR3 in DNA: TGTGCCAGCAGCGGCACAGGGGGGAGTGAAAAACTGTTTTTT. It is translated as CASSGTGGSEKLFF.

The chain is built from TRBV7-9 and TRBJ1-3; TRBD1 matches at 10 bases. V was clipped by 8 bases and J by 4 bases; unmatched bases: 11. The V gene's germline CDR1 is SEHNR and CDR2 FQNEAQ (reference sequence). The CDR3 is 16 amino acids. In nucleotides, the CDR3 is TGTGCCAGCTCACCAGGGGACAGGGGAGAGGGAAACACCATATATTTT. Its protein is CASSPGDRGEGNTIYF.

The V gene is TRBV5-1, the J gene TRBJ2-7; no clear D. V shed 0 bases and J shed 0 bases, with 10 bases lying between them. Germline V gene data show CDR1 as SGHRS and CDR2 as YFSETQ. This CDR3 contains 15 residues. The CDR3 spells CASSLVDGSSYEQYF. The CDR3 DNA sequence: TGCGCCAGCAGCTTGGTCGACGGCAGCTCCTACGAGCAGTACTTC.

This clone was seen a handful of times. J is TRBJ2-7 and V is TRBV7-9; D uncertain. Trimming removed 0 bases from V and 5 bases from J, with 8 bases in between. Germline V gene data show CDR1 as SEHNR and CDR2 as FQNEAQ (reference sequence). The CDR3 spans 13 residues. Written as DNA, the CDR3 is TGTGCCAGCAGCTTAGCTGGCAGCCACGAGCAGTACTTC. Its protein is CASSLAGSHEQYF.

This rearrangement joins TRBV2 to TRBJ2-3; D ambiguous. The germline V gene has CDR1 SNHLY and CDR2 FYNNEI. The CDR3 covers 15 residues. The V end was cut by 6 bases, the J end by 2 bases, with 15 bases between. In nucleotides, the CDR3 is TGTGCCAGCAGGGCTCTACGGGCCCTCACAGATACGCAGTATTTT. This sequence encodes CASRALRALTDTQYF.

This chain links TRBV6-6 with TRBJ1-2; 9 bases match TRBD1. With 7 bases clipped from V and 6 bases from J, the junction kept 12 bases outside the gene matches. There are 15 residues in the CDR3. The germline CDR1 and CDR2 sequences are MNHNY and SVGAGI (reference sequence). The CDR3 DNA reads as TGTGCCAGCATCCACACGACGGGACAGGGTAATGGCTACACCTTC. Amino acids: CASIHTTGQGNGYTF.

The chain carries TRBV6-1 and TRBJ1-5, with D maybe TRBD1 (5 bases). CDR1 is MNHNS, CDR2 SASEGT, per germline. Trimming left V 1 base short and J 2 bases short, with 12 bases between. CDR3 length: 16 residues. CDR3 in DNA: TGTGCCAGCAGTGAAGGCAAGGGGCGTGGCAATCAGCCCCAGCATTTT. It codes for CASSEGKGRGNQPQHF.

The V call is TRBV19, the J call TRBJ1-6, with D tentatively TRBD1 (5 bases). V was clipped by 5 bases and J by 7 bases, with 15 bases between them. The CDR3 runs 15 residues. CDR1 and CDR2 (germline): LNHDA, SQIVND (reference sequence). CDR3 amino acids: CASSGSGTRNSPLHF. As DNA, the CDR3 is TGTGCCAGTAGTGGGTCCGGGACCAGAAATTCACCCCTCCACTTT. Supplemented by reference TRBV19 and TRBJ1-6, the full variable domain reads DGGITQSPKYLFRKEGQNVTLSCEQNLNHDAMYWYRQDPGQGLRLIYYSQIVNDFQKGDIAEGYSVSREKKESFPLTVTSAQKNPTAFYLCASSGSGTRNSPLHFGNGTRLTVT.

This clone has just a few counts. The DNA of the CDR3 is TGTGCCACCGAAGAAACAGGGGCCTATGGCTACACCTTC. Its protein is CATEETGAYGYTF. The chain employs TRBV28 and TRBJ1-2, with TRBD1 identical over 7 bases. CDR1 and CDR2 from the germline V gene are MDHEN and SYDVKM. This CDR3 contains 13 residues. The V gene end was trimmed by 10 bases and the J gene end by 4 bases; junction bases not matched to a gene: 9.